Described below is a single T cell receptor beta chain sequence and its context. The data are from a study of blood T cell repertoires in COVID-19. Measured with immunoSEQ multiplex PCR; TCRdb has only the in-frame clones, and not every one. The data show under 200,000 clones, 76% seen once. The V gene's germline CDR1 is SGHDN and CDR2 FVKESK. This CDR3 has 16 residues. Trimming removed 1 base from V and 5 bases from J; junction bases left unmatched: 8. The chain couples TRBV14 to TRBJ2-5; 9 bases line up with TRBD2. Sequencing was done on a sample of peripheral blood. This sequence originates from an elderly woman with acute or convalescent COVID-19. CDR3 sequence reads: CASSQALWAGGETQYF. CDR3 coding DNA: TGTGCCAGCAGCCAAGCGTTGTGGGCGGGAGGGGAGACCCAGTACTTC.